The entry below gives a single T cell receptor (beta chain) sequence along with its context. No cognate antigen has been identified for it. No base quality values were provided; no much bigger clone lies one nucleotide off. The treatment or condition label corresponds to: AdE1-LMPpoly-expanded autologous EBV-specific T-cell therapy followed by anti-PD-1 nivolumab. The data derive from a study of EBV T-cell therapy then PD-1 blockade in nasopharyngeal carcinoma listed by TCRdb under 2021. The CDR3 covers 18 residues, taking in both the cysteine and the phenylalanine. The kept DNA is CDR3 alone, 54 bases in frame from the first base. CDR1 SGHVS and CDR2 FQNEAQ are derived from the germline V gene. Trimming costs V 5 bases and J 3 bases, and their ends lie 25 bases apart. The Qiagen DNeasy Kit was used to extract genomic DNA from the sorted cells. The immunoSEQ platform was used for deep sequencing of the TCR beta chain. The study's own analysis went as follows. The immunoSEQ Analyzer software was used to analyze the repertoire data. TCRdb provides this immuneACCESS table in a form limited to in-frame rearrangements. Some clones are lacking; in checked studies, under half of them reflect an unresolved V gene, and why the rest are absent is not known. The V and J calls and clone size are taken from that table; D and trimming were inferred from the DNA. The table for this sample lists more than 11,000 clones; 84% of them were counted only once. Jointly, the top ten make up under 35% of the sample.

This specimen consisted of CD8+ T cells from blood, obtained at day 105 from a patient whose treatment included autologous EBV-specific T cells and nivolumab. Recombination joined TRBV7-8 with TRBJ1-1, with a weak D call of TRBD1 (6 bases match). The sequence derives from a man in his forties or fifties with nasopharyngeal carcinoma. In nucleotides, the sequence is TGTGCCAGCAGCACACTCAACAGGGATTTGGGGTCTGACACTGAAGCTTTCTTT. Translated, this gives CASSTLNRDLGSDTEAFF.